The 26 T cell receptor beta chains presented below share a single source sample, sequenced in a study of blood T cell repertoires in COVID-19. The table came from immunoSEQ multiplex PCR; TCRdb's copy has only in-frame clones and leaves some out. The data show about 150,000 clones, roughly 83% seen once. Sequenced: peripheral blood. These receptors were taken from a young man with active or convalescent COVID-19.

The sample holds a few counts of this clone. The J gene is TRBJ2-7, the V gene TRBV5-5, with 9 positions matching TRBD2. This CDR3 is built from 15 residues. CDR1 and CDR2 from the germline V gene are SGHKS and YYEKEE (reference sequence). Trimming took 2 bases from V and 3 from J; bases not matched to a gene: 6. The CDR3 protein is CASSFGTSPSYEQYF. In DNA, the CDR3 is TGTGCCAGCAGCTTTGGGACTAGCCCCAGCTACGAGCAGTACTTC.

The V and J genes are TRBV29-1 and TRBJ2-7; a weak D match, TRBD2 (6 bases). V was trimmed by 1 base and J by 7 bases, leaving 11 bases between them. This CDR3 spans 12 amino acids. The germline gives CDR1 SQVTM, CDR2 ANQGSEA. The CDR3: CSVEVRRGEQYF. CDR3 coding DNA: TGCAGCGTTGAAGTCAGGAGGGGTGAGCAGTACTTC.

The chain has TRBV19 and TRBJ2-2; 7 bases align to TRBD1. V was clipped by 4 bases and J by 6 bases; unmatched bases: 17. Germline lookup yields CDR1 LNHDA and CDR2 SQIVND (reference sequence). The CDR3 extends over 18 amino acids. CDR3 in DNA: TGTGCCAGTAGTAGGTCGACAGGGTATGAAATTTGGGCCGGGGAGCTGTTTTTT. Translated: CASSRSTGYEIWAGELFF.

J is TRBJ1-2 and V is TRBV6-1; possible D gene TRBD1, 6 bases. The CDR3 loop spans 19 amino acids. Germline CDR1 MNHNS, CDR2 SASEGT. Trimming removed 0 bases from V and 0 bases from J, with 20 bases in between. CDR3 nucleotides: TGTGCCAGCAGTGAAGCAGAGGGGGTAGGGGGTGGCGCTAACTATGGCTACACCTTC. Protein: CASSEAEGVGGGANYGYTF.

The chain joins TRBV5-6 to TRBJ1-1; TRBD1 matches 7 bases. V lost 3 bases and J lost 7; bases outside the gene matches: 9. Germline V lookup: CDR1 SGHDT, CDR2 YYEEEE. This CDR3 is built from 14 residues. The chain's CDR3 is CASSWGDRDREAFF. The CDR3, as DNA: TGTGCCAGCAGCTGGGGTGACAGGGATCGTGAAGCTTTCTTT.

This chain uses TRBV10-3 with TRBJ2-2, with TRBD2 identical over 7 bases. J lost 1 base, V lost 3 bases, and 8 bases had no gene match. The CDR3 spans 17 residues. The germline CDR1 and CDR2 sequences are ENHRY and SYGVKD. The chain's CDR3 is CAISDWEGAGNTGELFF. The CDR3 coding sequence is TGTGCCATCAGTGATTGGGAGGGCGCGGGGAACACCGGGGAGCTGTTTTTT.

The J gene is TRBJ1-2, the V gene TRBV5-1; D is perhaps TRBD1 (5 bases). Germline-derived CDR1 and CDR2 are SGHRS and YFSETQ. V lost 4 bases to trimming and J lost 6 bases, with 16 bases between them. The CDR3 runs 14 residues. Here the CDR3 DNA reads TGCGCCAGCAGCCTAGCGGCAGGGATTGATGGCTACACCTTC. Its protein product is CASSLAAGIDGYTF.

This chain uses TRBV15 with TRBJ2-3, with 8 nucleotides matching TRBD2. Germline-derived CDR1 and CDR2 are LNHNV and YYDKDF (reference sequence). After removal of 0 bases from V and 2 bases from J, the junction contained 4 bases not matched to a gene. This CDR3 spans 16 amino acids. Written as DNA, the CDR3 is TGTGCCACCAGCAGAGACCCCGGGGGGGTCACAGATACGCAGTATTTT. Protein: CATSRDPGGVTDTQYF.

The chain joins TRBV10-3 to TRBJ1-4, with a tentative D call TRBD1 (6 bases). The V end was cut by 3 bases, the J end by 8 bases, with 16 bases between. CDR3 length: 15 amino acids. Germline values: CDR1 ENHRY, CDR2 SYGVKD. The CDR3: CAISDPQGTTEKLFF. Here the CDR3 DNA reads TGTGCCATCAGTGACCCCCAGGGGACGACGGAAAAACTGTTTTTT.

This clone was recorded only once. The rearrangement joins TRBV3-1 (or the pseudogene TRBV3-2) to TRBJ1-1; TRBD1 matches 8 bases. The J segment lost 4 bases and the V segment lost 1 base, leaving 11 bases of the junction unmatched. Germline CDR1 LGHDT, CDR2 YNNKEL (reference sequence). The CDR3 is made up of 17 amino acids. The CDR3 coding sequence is TGTGCCAGCAGCCAAGTCCCCCAGGGGGCGATTGGCACTGAAGCTTTCTTT. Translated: CASSQVPQGAIGTEAFF.

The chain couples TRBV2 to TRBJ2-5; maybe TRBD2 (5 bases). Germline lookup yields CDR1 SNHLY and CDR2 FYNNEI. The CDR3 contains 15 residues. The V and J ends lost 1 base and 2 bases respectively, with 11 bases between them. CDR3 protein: CASSEGDAGQETQYF. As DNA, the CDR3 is TGTGCCAGCAGTGAAGGGGATGCGGGTCAAGAGACCCAGTACTTC.

CDR3 sequence (DNA): TGTGCTAGTGGTTTGGGCGGGAGGGAAAATGAGCAGTTCTTC. Translating gives CASGLGGRENEQFF. This chain links TRBV12-5 with TRBJ2-1; 9 nucleotides match TRBD2. The ends lost 1 base at V and 7 bases at J; junction bases unmatched: 2. CDR3 length: 14 residues. Germline V gene data show CDR1 as LGHNT and CDR2 as FRNRAP.

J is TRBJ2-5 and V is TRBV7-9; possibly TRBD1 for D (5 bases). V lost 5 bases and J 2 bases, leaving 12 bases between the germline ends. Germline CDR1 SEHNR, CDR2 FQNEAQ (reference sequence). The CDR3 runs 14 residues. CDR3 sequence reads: CASSPHRIQETQYF. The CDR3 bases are TGTGCCAGCAGCCCGCACAGGATTCAAGAGACCCAGTACTTC.

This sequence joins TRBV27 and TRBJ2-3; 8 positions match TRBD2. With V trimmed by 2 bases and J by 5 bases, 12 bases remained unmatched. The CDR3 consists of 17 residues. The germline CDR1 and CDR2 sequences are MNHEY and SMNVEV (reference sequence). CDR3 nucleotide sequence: TGTGCCAGCAGTTTACGGAGTAGCGGGACCCAGGGAGATACGCAGTATTTT. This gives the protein CASSLRSSGTQGDTQYF.

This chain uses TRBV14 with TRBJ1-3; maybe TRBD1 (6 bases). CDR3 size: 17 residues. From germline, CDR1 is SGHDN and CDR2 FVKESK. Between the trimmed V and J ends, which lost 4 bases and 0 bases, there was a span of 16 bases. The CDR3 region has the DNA TGTGCCAGCAGCCTCCCGGGACACCTAAGCTCTGGAAACACCATATATTTT. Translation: CASSLPGHLSSGNTIYF.

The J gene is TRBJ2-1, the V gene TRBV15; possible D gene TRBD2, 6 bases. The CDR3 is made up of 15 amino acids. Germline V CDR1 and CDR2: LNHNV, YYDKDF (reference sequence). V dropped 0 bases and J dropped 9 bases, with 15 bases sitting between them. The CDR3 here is CATSREEATGGEQFF. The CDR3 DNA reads TGTGCCACCAGCAGAGAAGAGGCTACCGGGGGTGAGCAGTTCTTC.

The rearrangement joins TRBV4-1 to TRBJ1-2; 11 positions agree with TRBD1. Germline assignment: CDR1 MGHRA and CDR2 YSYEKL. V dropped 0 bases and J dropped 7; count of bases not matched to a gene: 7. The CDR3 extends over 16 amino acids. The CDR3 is CASSQDLRTGGGGYTF. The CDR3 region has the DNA TGCGCCAGCAGCCAAGATCTCCGGACAGGGGGCGGTGGCTACACCTTC.

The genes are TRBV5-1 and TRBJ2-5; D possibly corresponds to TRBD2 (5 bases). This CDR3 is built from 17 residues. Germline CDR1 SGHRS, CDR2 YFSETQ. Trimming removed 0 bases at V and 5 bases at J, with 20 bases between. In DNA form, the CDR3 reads TGCGCCAGCAGCTTGGCGGAAGCAGGCTGGGGAGAGGAGACCCAGTACTTC. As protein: CASSLAEAGWGEETQYF.

This CDR3 is CASSEGQGGFNEQFF. CDR3 nucleotide sequence: TGTGCCAGCAGTGAAGGACAGGGGGGGTTCAATGAGCAGTTCTTC. The chain links TRBV6-1 to TRBJ2-1, with 9 bases identical to TRBD1. CDR1 and CDR2 from the germline V gene are MNHNS and SASEGT. Trimming cost V 1 base and J 6 bases; bases outside gene matches: 4. The CDR3 totals 15 residues.

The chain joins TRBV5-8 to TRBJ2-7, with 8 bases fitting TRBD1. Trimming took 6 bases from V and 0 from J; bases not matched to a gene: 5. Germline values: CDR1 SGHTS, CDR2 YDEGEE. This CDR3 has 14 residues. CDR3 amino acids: CASTRTGNSYEQYF. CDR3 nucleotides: TGTGCCAGCACCCGGACAGGGAACTCCTACGAGCAGTACTTC. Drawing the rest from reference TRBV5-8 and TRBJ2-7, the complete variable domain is EAGVTQSPTHLIKTRGQQATLRCSPISGHTSVYWYQQALGLGLQFLLWYDEGEERNRGNFPPRFSGRQFPNYSSELNVNALELEDSALYLCASTRTGNSYEQYFGPGTRLTVT.

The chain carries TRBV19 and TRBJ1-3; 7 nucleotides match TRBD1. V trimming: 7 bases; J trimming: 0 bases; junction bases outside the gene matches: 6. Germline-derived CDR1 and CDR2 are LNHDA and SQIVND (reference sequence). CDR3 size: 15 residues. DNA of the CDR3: TGTGCCAGTACTCCGGGACAGAGCTCTGGAAACACCATATATTTT. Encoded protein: CASTPGQSSGNTIYF.

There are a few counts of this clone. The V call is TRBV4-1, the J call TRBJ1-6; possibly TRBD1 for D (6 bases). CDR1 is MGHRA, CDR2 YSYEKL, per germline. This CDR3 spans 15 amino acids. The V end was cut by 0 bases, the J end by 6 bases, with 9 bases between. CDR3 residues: CASSQEEQGNSPLHF. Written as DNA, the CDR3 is TGCGCCAGCAGCCAAGAGGAACAGGGTAATTCACCCCTCCACTTT.

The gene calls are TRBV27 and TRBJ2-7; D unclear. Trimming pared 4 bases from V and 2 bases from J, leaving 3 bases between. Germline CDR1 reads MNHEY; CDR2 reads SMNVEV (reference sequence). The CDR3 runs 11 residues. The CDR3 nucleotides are TGTGCCAGCAGTTCCACCTACGAGCAGTACTTC. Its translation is CASSSTYEQYF.

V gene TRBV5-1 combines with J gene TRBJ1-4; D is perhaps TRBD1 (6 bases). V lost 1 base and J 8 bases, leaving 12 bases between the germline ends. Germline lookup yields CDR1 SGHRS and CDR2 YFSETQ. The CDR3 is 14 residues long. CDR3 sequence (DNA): TGCGCCAGCAGCTTGACAGGGAATAAGGAAAAACTGTTTTTT. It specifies CASSLTGNKEKLFF.

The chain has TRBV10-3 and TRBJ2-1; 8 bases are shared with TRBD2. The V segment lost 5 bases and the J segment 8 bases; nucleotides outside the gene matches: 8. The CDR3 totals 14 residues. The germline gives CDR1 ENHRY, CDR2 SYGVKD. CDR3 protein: CAISRAGGSYEQFF. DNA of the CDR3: TGTGCCATCAGTAGGGCGGGGGGCAGCTATGAGCAGTTCTTC.

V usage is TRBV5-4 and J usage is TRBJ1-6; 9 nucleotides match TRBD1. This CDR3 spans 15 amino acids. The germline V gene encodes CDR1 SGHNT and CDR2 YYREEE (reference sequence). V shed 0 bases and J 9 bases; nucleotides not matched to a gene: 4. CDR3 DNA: TGTGCCAGCAGCTTGGATGGGACAGGGACTTCACCCCTCCACTTT. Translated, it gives CASSLDGTGTSPLHF.